This T cell receptor beta chain was obtained from a study of T cell responses to AZD1222 COVID-19 vaccine. Whole-study results and caveats: Per reports, nearly half of all spike-specific TCRs target regions that are unmutated in variants. Spike-specific TCR breadth and depth both grew after two AZD1222 doses. In all cases, repertoires were sampled only after the peak T cell response.

Clones were sequenced by immunoSEQ multiplex PCR, and TCRdb holds only the in-frame ones, with some missing. The data contain roughly 100,000 clones, about 85% of them seen just once; the ten biggest clones take up around 3.1%. The germline CDR1 and CDR2 sequences are SGHNT and YYREEE (reference sequence). V lost 0 bases and J lost 1; bases outside the gene matches: 1. The CDR3 runs 16 residues. Turning to this clone: The antigen is undetermined.

The material was peripheral blood, obtained on day 0 of AZD1222 vaccination. The rearrangement links TRBV5-4 to TRBJ2-5; 12 positions agree with TRBD2. The sequence derives from an adult in good health. CDR3 nucleotides: TGTGCCAGCAGCTTGGGGACTAGCGGGGTCCAAGAGACCCAGTACTTC. It translates to CASSLGTSGVQETQYF.